This TCR beta chain is drawn from a study of coeliac disease. Generated by immunoSEQ multiplex PCR, the TCRdb table keeps only in-frame clones and is missing some. The table includes 6,000 or so clones, roughly two thirds detected once. As for this clone: The antigen is unknown.

Study-wide findings and caveats: The authors judged this method unsuitable for unbiased gliadin-specific T cell detection. Of coeliac lamina propria samples, about 55% of the 18 held published gliadin-specific TRB sequences, versus 1 of 6 controls. Largely private TRB repertoires meant most sequences were sample-unique.

V was pared by 7 bases and J by 5 bases, with 5 bases of the junction left unmatched. CDR1 is MDHEN and CDR2 is SYDVKM in the germline V gene. CDR3 size: 13 residues. V is TRBV28 and J is TRBJ1-1; the match to TRBD1 covers 9 bases. The sample comprised lymphocytes from the gut lamina propria. This clonotype originated in a man between 70 and 80 years old with active celiac disease. The CDR3 loop reads CASTRDRVTEAFF. The CDR3 coding sequence is TGTGCCAGCACCAGGGACAGGGTGACTGAAGCTTTCTTT.